These T cell receptor beta chains were read from a single sample in a study of blood T cell repertoires in COVID-19. Repertoires were generated with immunoSEQ multiplex PCR, while TCRdb's copy carries only in-frame clones and drops some. The repertoire has 180,000 or so clones, about 85% of them found once; the top ten carry 2.9%. The specimen was peripheral blood. Receptor source: a woman aged 25 to 39 with active or convalescent COVID-19. The CDR3 runs from the conserved cysteine through the conserved F or W. The D gene is left open where the match is weak. Clone size is given for some rows only: seen once, a few or many times, or a class if the clone is expanded.

V gene,D gene,CDR3 length,J gene,clone size,CDR3 protein,CDR3 DNA
TRBV28,-,14,TRBJ2-5,once,CASRDGSFGETQYF,TGTGCCAGCAGGGACGGGAGTTTTGGAGAGACCCAGTACTTC
TRBV5-1,-,13,TRBJ2-7,-,CASSSGQSYEQYF,TGCGCCAGCAGCTCTGGACAGTCCTACGAGCAGTACTTC
TRBV28,TRBD1,11,TRBJ1-1,-,CASSWDREAFF,TGTGCCAGCAGTTGGGACAGGGAAGCTTTCTTT
TRBV13,-,18,TRBJ1-1,once,CASSSGTPERMGLTEAFF,TGTGCCAGCAGCTCGGGGACACCCGAACGGATGGGGCTCACTGAAGCTTTCTTT
TRBV19,-,15,TRBJ1-1,-,CASSPLGGQGTEAFF,TGTGCCAGTAGCCCGCTAGGGGGTCAGGGCACTGAAGCTTTCTTT
TRBV6-7,-,16,TRBJ2-7,-,CASSYYSGQLSYEQYF,TGTGCCAGCAGTTATTATTCGGGACAACTCTCCTACGAGCAGTACTTC
TRBV3-1/TRBV3-2,-,14,TRBJ1-1,-,CASSQVVDRGSAFF,TGTGCCAGCAGCCAAGTCGTGGATAGGGGGAGCGCTTTCTTT
TRBV6-6,TRBD2,14,TRBJ2-1,-,CAVDTGTSYNEQFF,TGTGCCGTCGATACCGGGACTAGTTACAATGAGCAGTTCTTC
TRBV20-1,TRBD2,11,TRBJ2-3,-,CSGGSTDTQYF,TGCAGCGGGGGGAGCACAGATACGCAGTATTTT
TRBV11-2,TRBD2,15,TRBJ2-7,once,CASSLLAGPSYEQYF,TGTGCCAGCAGCCTTCTAGCGGGACCTTCCTACGAGCAGTACTTC
TRBV28,TRBD1,15,TRBJ1-5,-,CASRDGQGGNQPQHF,TGTGCCAGCAGGGACGGACAGGGAGGCAATCAGCCCCAGCATTTT
TRBV21-1,-,14,TRBJ1-2,-,CASSTKAGTGRCTF,TGTGCCAGCAGCACGAAAGCAGGGACAGGACGGTGCACCTTC
TRBV29-1,-,15,TRBJ2-7,few,CSVTRSYRSSYEQYF,TGCAGCGTTACGAGGTCGTACAGGAGTTCCTACGAGCAGTACTTC
TRBV6-5,-,13,TRBJ1-2,once,CASTREGLDGYTF,TGTGCCAGCACCAGGGAGGGGTTAGATGGCTACACCTTC
TRBV7-2,-,14,TRBJ2-7,-,CASSLRSEIYEQYF,TGTGCCAGCAGCTTACGTTCCGAGATCTACGAGCAGTACTTC
TRBV5-1,TRBD1,13,TRBJ2-5,-,CASSRTGLETQYF,TGCGCCAGCAGCAGGACAGGGCTTGAGACCCAGTACTTC
TRBV10-1,-,15,TRBJ2-3,-,CASSEGYSSTDTQYF,TGCGCCAGCAGTGAGGGTTACTCTAGCACAGATACGCAGTATTTT
TRBV6-5,-,13,TRBJ2-7,-,CASRGASVGEQYF,TGTGCCAGCAGGGGCGCTAGCGTTGGAGAGCAGTACTTC
TRBV7-2,TRBD2,18,TRBJ2-2,-,CASSSPGGTSGNPGELFF,TGTGCCAGCAGCTCCCCGGGAGGGACTAGCGGGAACCCCGGGGAGCTGTTTTTT
TRBV9,-,14,TRBJ2-3,-,CASARGGSTDTQYF,TGTGCCAGCGCGCGGGGCGGAAGCACAGATACGCAGTATTTT
TRBV7-9,-,12,TRBJ1-2,once,CASSLDSGGYTF,TGTGCCAGCAGCTTAGATTCGGGGGGCTACACCTTC
TRBV19,TRBD1,13,TRBJ1-2,-,CASSERQGRGYTF,TGTGCCAGTAGTGAGCGACAGGGCCGTGGCTACACCTTC